The 18 T cell receptor beta chains below all came from one sample that was sequenced in a study of T-cell memory formation after mild COVID-19. TCRdb itself ran the 5' RACE reads through MiXCR, one entry per CDR3 protein. The data contain some 130,000 distinct CDR3 sequences, approximately 17% of them singletons. Input material: PBMCs or a T cell subset sorted from them (not recorded which). Receptors originate from a man aged 18-30 years who had mild COVID-19 (a few samples of this study predate the infection). Cell type and time point are not known.

The chain joins TRBV5-1 to TRBJ2-5; D remains unclear. The CDR3 has 13 residues. CDR1 and CDR2 (germline): SGHRS, YFSETQ. Between the trimmed V and J ends, which lost 6 bases and 4 bases, there was a span of 13 bases. For the CDR3, the DNA is TGCGCCAGCAACGAGTTAACGGGAGAGACCCAGTACTTC. Amino acids: CASNELTGETQYF.

The chain combines TRBV20-1 with TRBJ1-1; D might be TRBD1 (5 bases). The CDR3 loop spans 14 amino acids. V was cut by 2 bases and J by 4 bases, with 14 bases left in between. Germline loops: CDR1 DFQATT, CDR2 SNEGSKA (reference sequence). The CDR3 DNA follows: TGCAGTGCTAGATCTCGGGTCACAGGCACTGAAGCTTTCTTT. As protein: CSARSRVTGTEAFF.

V is TRBV21-1 and J is TRBJ2-7. TRBV21-1 is noted as a pseudogene. This CDR3 is 16 amino acids long. The chain's CDR3 is CASSKVEVSRSYEQYF. CDR3 nucleotides: TGTGCCAGCAGCAAAGTAGAGGTCTCTCGCTCCTACGAGCAGTACTTC.

The chain links TRBV6-2 or TRBV6-3 to TRBJ2-1, with D possibly TRBD2 on 6 matching bases. The CDR3 covers 16 residues. CDR1 and CDR2 from the germline V gene are MNHEY and SVGEGT. The ends were cut back, 5 bases at V and 3 bases at J, with 17 bases in the middle. CDR3 sequence (DNA): TGTGCCAGCAGTCCCCTTAATCGGGGACTCTACAATGAGCAGTTCTTC. The encoded protein is CASSPLNRGLYNEQFF.

This clonotype has ten or more counts. The genes are TRBV7-2 and TRBJ2-2, with TRBD1 matching 10 bases. CDR3 length equals 14 residues. J lost 5 bases, V lost 5 bases, and 2 bases had no gene match. The germline V gene has CDR1 SGHTA and CDR2 FQGNSA. CDR3 coding DNA: TGTGCCAGCAGCGTGGGACAGGGGACCGGGGAGCTGTTTTTT. It yields the protein CASSVGQGTGELFF.

The rearrangement uses TRBV29-1 and TRBJ1-1, with D uncertain. The CDR3 covers 13 residues. Looked up from germline, CDR1 is SQVTM and CDR2 is ANQGSEA. Trimming removed 7 bases at V and 1 base at J, with 13 bases between. This CDR3 is CSALTAGNTEAFF. CDR3 nucleotides: TGCAGCGCCCTAACCGCGGGGAACACTGAAGCTTTCTTT.

This clonotype was picked up a small number of times. The chain employs TRBV4-2 and TRBJ1-1; D perhaps matches TRBD1 (6 bases). The CDR3 spans 16 residues. V lost 1 base and J 1 base, leaving 13 bases between the germline ends. Germline assignment: CDR1 LGHNA and CDR2 YNFKEQ. CDR3 nucleotide sequence: TGTGCCAGCAGCCAAGCCTTACAGGGATCGAACACTGAAGCTTTCTTT. It is translated as CASSQALQGSNTEAFF.

This clonotype was seen only a few times. J is TRBJ2-6 and V is TRBV29-1; 8 bases align to TRBD1. Looked up from germline, CDR1 is SQVTM and CDR2 is ANQGSEA. With 7 bases clipped from V and 2 bases from J, the junction kept 4 bases outside the gene matches. The CDR3 runs 14 residues. The CDR3 spells CSAATGAGANVLTF. The CDR3 DNA reads TGCAGCGCGGCGACAGGGGCTGGGGCCAACGTCCTGACTTTC.

This chain links TRBV4-1 with TRBJ2-1; TRBD1 or TRBD2 may be the D gene (6 bases each). This CDR3 has 16 residues. From germline, CDR1 is MGHRA and CDR2 YSYEKL. Trimming took off 1 base at V and 1 base at J, with 11 bases between the two ends. CDR3 nucleotide sequence: TGCGCCAGCAGCCAAGCAACGGGGGCTTCCTACAATGAGCAGTTCTTC. Its protein is CASSQATGASYNEQFF.

This clonotype has only a few counts. This chain joins TRBV10-3 and TRBJ2-2, with 15 positions matching TRBD2. CDR1 is ENHRY and CDR2 is SYGVKD in the germline V gene. The CDR3 has 22 amino acids. Losses at the gene ends were 8 bases for V and 0 bases for J; bases not matched to a gene: 19. The CDR3 is CAILLTGPQGLAGGPNTGELFF. Written as DNA, the CDR3 is TGTGCCATCCTACTGACAGGGCCCCAGGGACTAGCGGGGGGTCCGAACACCGGGGAGCTGTTTTTT.

V is TRBV7-2 and J is TRBJ1-1; TRBD1 aligns across 7 bases. The trim removed 5 bases at V and 4 bases at J, leaving 4 bases unmatched. The germline CDR1 and CDR2 sequences are SGHTA and FQGNSA. This CDR3 region has 13 residues. CDR3 coding DNA: TGTGCCAGCAGCCCCCAGGGGGGCACTGAAGCTTTCTTT. Protein: CASSPQGGTEAFF.

This clonotype was counted only a few times. This chain joins TRBV12-3 or TRBV12-4 and TRBJ2-5, with TRBD2 identical over 9 bases. Trimming removed 2 bases from V and 5 bases from J; junction bases left unmatched: 6. This CDR3 spans 15 amino acids. CDR3 nucleotides: TGTGCCAGCAGTTTACGAGCGGGGGGCAGGGAGACCCAGTACTTC. Protein product: CASSLRAGGRETQYF.

Of note for this clonotype: A read error may produce the germline difference seen at one junction end. The chain links TRBV5-1 to TRBJ2-6; 7 bases are shared with TRBD1. CDR1 is SGHRS, CDR2 YFSETQ, per germline. The CDR3 covers 16 residues. As DNA, the CDR3 is TGCGGCAGCAGCAGGGGACAGCCCTCTGGGGCCAACGTCCTGACTTTC. This sequence encodes CGSSRGQPSGANVLTF.

The chain joins TRBV5-1 to TRBJ1-2; tentative D call: TRBD1 (5 bases). Deletions cut 8 bases from V and 8 bases from J, with 10 bases between. CDR1 SGHRS and CDR2 YFSETQ come from the germline V gene. The CDR3 length is 10 residues. CDR3 residues: CARQAQGYTF. The CDR3 DNA follows: TGCGCCAGACAGGCCCAGGGCTACACCTTC.

This clonotype was observed a few times. The CDR3 DNA reads TGTGCCAGCAGGTCCGGGGCGACTGGGGCCAACGTCCTGACTTTC. It is translated as CASRSGATGANVLTF. This chain uses TRBV12-3 or TRBV12-4 with TRBJ2-6, with D possibly being TRBD1 or TRBD2 (5 bases each). The CDR3 totals 15 residues. Trimming cost V 6 bases and J 2 bases, with 11 bases left between them.

CDR3 protein: CASNRQLFLDGYTF. For the CDR3, the DNA is TGTGCCAGCAACCGACAGCTTTTCTTGGACGGCTACACCTTC. The V and J genes are TRBV6-2 or TRBV6-3 and TRBJ1-2, with D perhaps TRBD1 (5 bases). This CDR3 is 14 amino acids long. Trimming pared 7 bases from V and 8 bases from J, leaving 20 bases between. Per germline, CDR1 MNHEY and CDR2 SVGEGT.

This clonotype was seen many times. J is TRBJ2-1 and V is TRBV4-1; 10 bases agree with TRBD2. This CDR3 contains 19 residues. V lost 1 base and J lost 1; bases outside the gene matches: 10. Germline CDR1 MGHRA, CDR2 YSYEKL. In DNA, the CDR3 is TGCGCCAGCAGCCAAGTGGGCCTAGCGGGGGCTTGGTCCTACAATGAGCAGTTCTTC. Translating it yields CASSQVGLAGAWSYNEQFF.

The genes are TRBV12-3 or TRBV12-4 and TRBJ1-5, with 7 positions matching TRBD1. The junction had 4 bases not matched to a gene; V was cut back by 6 bases and J by 2 bases. CDR3 length equals 14 residues. The CDR3 protein is CASSGQVGNQPQHF. The CDR3 coding sequence is TGTGCCAGCAGCGGACAGGTCGGCAATCAGCCCCAGCATTTT.